The 7 T cell receptor beta chains reported below all come from one sample, sequenced in a study of radiotherapy plus CTLA-4 blockade in lung cancer. Data came from immunoSEQ multiplex PCR; TCRdb stores just in-frame clones and leaves some out. The sample contains approximately 39,000 clones, approximately 72% of which appear only once. The sequencing used peripheral blood, collected from a patient treated with radiotherapy plus ipilimumab. The source of these receptors is a human donor with non-small cell lung cancer who had stable disease on radiotherapy plus ipilimumab.

The table lists this clone with a count of one. The chain links TRBV29-1 to TRBJ2-7, with TRBD2 as a possible D gene (5 bases). The CDR3 sequence is 12 residues long. Germline CDR1 and CDR2: SQVTM and ANQGSEA. V gave up 7 bases and J gave up 0 bases, with 10 bases separating them. Written as DNA, the CDR3 is TGCAGCGCTGGACGGGGCTCCTACGAGCAGTACTTC. Translation gives CSAGRGSYEQYF.

The rearrangement uses TRBV29-1 and TRBJ1-2; 7 bases fit TRBD1. Germline CDR1 and CDR2: SQVTM and ANQGSEA. V shed 5 bases, J shed 2 bases, and the junction held 5 bases outside the gene matches. This CDR3 contains 13 residues. The CDR3 DNA sequence: TGCAGCGTTTACATACAGGGGAACTATGGCTACACCTTC. Translation gives CSVYIQGNYGYTF.

The rearrangement joins TRBV7-3 to TRBJ1-1; no firm D call. Looked up from germline, CDR1 is SGHTA and CDR2 is FQGTGA. The V and J ends lost 5 bases and 1 base respectively, with 8 bases between them. The CDR3 spans 13 residues. For the CDR3, the DNA is TGTGCCAGCAGCCCCCGCGCGAACACTGAAGCTTTCTTT. Translated, it gives CASSPRANTEAFF.

The CDR3 region has the DNA TGCAGCACCGGCGGACTAGCGGGGGGGAGTAGCTCCTACGAGCAGTACTTC. It is translated as CSTGGLAGGSSSYEQYF. The chain has TRBV29-1 and TRBJ2-7, with 15 bases aligning to TRBD2. The germline V gene encodes CDR1 SQVTM and CDR2 ANQGSEA. V shed 8 bases and J 0 bases; nucleotides not matched to a gene: 11. The CDR3 extends over 17 amino acids.

This clone turned up a few times. The chain links TRBV7-2 to TRBJ1-1; D unclear. This CDR3 region has 15 residues. Germline V gives CDR1 SGHTA, CDR2 FQGNSA. V lost 2 bases and J 0 bases, leaving 10 bases between the germline ends. CDR3 bases: TGTGCCAGCAGCTTATCGCCGGGGATGAACACTGAAGCTTTCTTT. As protein: CASSLSPGMNTEAFF.

The chain links TRBV11-2 to TRBJ2-2, with 7 nucleotides matching TRBD1. With 5 bases clipped from V and 1 base from J, the junction kept 4 bases outside the gene matches. The CDR3 totals 15 residues. Germline lookup yields CDR1 SGHAT and CDR2 FQNNGV. CDR3 bases: TGTGCCAGCAGCCCCCGGACAGGGAACACCGGGGAGCTGTTTTTT. It specifies CASSPRTGNTGELFF.

The J gene is TRBJ2-7, the V gene TRBV14; D is ambiguous. V gave up 0 bases and J gave up 7 bases, with 7 bases separating them. This CDR3 comprises 12 residues. The germline gives CDR1 SGHDN, CDR2 FVKESK. The CDR3 is CASSQDEWEQYF. The CDR3 DNA follows: TGTGCCAGCAGCCAAGATGAGTGGGAGCAGTACTTC. The whole variable domain, remainder taken from reference TRBV14 and TRBJ2-7, is EAGVTQFPSHSVIEKGQTVTLRCDPISGHDNLYWYRRVMGKEIKFLLHFVKESKQDESGMPNNRFLAERTGGTYSTLKVQPAELEDSGVYFCASSQDEWEQYFGPGTRLTVT.